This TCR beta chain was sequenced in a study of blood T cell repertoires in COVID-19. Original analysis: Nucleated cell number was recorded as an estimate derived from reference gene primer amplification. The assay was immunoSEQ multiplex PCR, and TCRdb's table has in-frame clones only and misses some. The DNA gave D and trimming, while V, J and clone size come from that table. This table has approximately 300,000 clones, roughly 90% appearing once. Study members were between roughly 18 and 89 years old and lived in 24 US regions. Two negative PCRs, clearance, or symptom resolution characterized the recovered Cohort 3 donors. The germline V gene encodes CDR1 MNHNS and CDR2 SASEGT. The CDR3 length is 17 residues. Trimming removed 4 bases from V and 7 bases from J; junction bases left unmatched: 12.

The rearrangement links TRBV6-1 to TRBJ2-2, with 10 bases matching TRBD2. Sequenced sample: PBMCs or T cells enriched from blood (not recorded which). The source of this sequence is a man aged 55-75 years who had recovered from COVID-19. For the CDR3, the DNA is TGTGCCAGCAGTGCCTTAAATCTAGCGGGAGTGGTCGGGGAGCTGTTTTTT. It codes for CASSALNLAGVVGELFF.